This passage covers 19 T cell receptor beta chains from one sample sequenced in a study of metastatic and nonmetastatic thyroid tumors. TCRdb re-called clones via MiXCR from the PCR reads. This sample has tens of thousands of clones, with 9.5% to 13% found just once. Thyroid surgery was preceded by no treatment in any patient. The sample comprised blood. The source is a male donor with papillary thyroid cancer or a benign thyroid nodule (not recorded which). Some clones in this sample may be carry-over from other donors' samples.

With regard to this clone: The CDR3 end shows no conserved phenylalanine or tryptophan, and so a read error is likely. This chain links TRBV20-1 with TRBJ2-1; 7 nucleotides match TRBD2. V trimming: 1 base; J trimming: 9 bases; junction bases outside the gene matches: 12. The CDR3 extends over 15 amino acids. CDR1 is DFQATT and CDR2 is SNEGSKA in the germline V gene (reference sequence). The CDR3 DNA follows: TGCAGTGCTAGAGGTCTTGCGGGGGATTTTGGTGAGCAGTTCCTC. Its translation is CSARGLAGDFGEQFL.

This clone was picked up many times. J is TRBJ2-1 and V is TRBV19; tentative D call: TRBD2 (6 bases). Germline V CDR1 and CDR2: LNHDA, SQIVND (reference sequence). V was cut by 1 base and J by 8 bases, with 15 bases left in between. The CDR3 is 15 residues long. CDR3 DNA: TGTGCCAGTAGTATAGTGGGGGACTTTCTGCATGAGCAGTTCTTC. It codes for CASSIVGDFLHEQFF.

The chain has TRBV30 and TRBJ2-2, with D possibly TRBD2 on 7 matching bases. The germline CDR1 and CDR2 sequences are GTSNPN and SVGIG (reference sequence). The ends were cut back, 8 bases at V and 7 bases at J, with 17 bases in the middle. The CDR3 is made up of 13 amino acids. In nucleotides, the CDR3 is TGTGCCCCGGCCCGGGGGGCAGGCGGGGAGCTGTTTTTT. Its translation: CAPARGAGGELFF.

This clone has a count of ten or more. The V and J genes are TRBV10-3 and TRBJ2-2; D is ambiguous. This CDR3 spans 12 amino acids. CDR1 ENHRY and CDR2 SYGVKD come from the germline V gene. Trimming left V 7 bases short and J 0 bases short, with 3 bases between. The CDR3 DNA reads as TGTGCCATCAAAGCGAACACCGGGGAGCTGTTTTTT. Amino acids: CAIKANTGELFF.

This clone is deemed medium-sized. The sample carries other DNA sequences with the same CDR3. The chain combines TRBV6-1 with TRBJ2-7; D not resolved. The germline CDR1 and CDR2 sequences are MNHNS and SASEGT. V lost 7 bases, J lost 4 bases, and 14 bases lay in between. The CDR3 totals 13 residues. CDR3 protein: CASKGRAVYEQYF. The CDR3, as DNA: TGTGCCAGCAAAGGTAGGGCCGTTTACGAGCAGTACTTC.

By share, this clone ranks as medium-sized. The chain's CDR3 is CASYRGQGGEQYF. CDR3 sequence (DNA): TGTGCCAGCTACAGGGGACAGGGCGGAGAGCAGTACTTC. The V call is TRBV6-1, the J call TRBJ2-7; 9 bases match TRBD1. CDR1 and CDR2 (germline): MNHNS, SASEGT. The CDR3 is 13 residues long. J gave up 7 bases and V 8 bases, and 9 bases lay outside the gene matches.

Turning to this clone: One junction end does not reproduce the germline sequence, and a read error may be involved. The chain combines TRBV6-2 or TRBV6-3 with TRBJ2-2; D tentatively reads TRBD1 or TRBD2 (5 bases each). The CDR3 is 19 amino acids. From germline, CDR1 is MNHEY and CDR2 SVGEGT. CDR3 sequence (DNA): TGTGCCAGCAGTTACTCGATTAACCCGGGACCACGAAACACCGGGGAGCCGTTTTTT. Amino acid sequence: CASSYSINPGPRNTGEPFF.

Only a few counts were recorded for this clone. This clone may be a read error of a much larger clone one base away. The rearrangement joins TRBV29-1 to TRBJ2-7; D is unclear. Trimming shortened V by 3 bases and J by 0 bases, and 6 bases separated the two germline ends. CDR1 is SQVTM and CDR2 is ANQGSEA in the germline V gene. This CDR3 is built from 12 residues. In DNA, the CDR3 is TGCAGCGTTGATCACAGCTCCTACGAGCAGTACTTC. Translation: CSVDHSSYEQYF.

On this clone: Just one base apart from a much larger clone, this may be a read error. Other DNA sequences in the same sample also yield this CDR3. This chain joins TRBV11-1 and TRBJ2-5; the D gene is possibly TRBD2 (6 bases). V lost 5 bases and J lost 5, with 15 bases in between. Germline V gene sequence: CDR1 SGHAT, CDR2 FQDESV (reference sequence). This CDR3 comprises 14 residues. CDR3 coding DNA: TGTGCCAGCAGCGGGGGACTCGAGGGGGAGACCCAGTACTTC. Residues: CASSGGLEGETQYF.

This clone was seen at least ten times. J is TRBJ2-1 and V is TRBV11-2; 7 positions agree with TRBD2. V shed 8 bases, J shed 7 bases, and the junction held 17 bases outside the gene matches. The CDR3 is 16 amino acids. CDR1 SGHAT and CDR2 FQNNGV come from the germline V gene. The CDR3, as DNA: TGTGCCAGCCGCCTTAGGGGCGGGGCGGGGGAGAATGAGCAGTTCTTC. It encodes CASRLRGGAGENEQFF. Supplemented by reference TRBV11-2 and TRBJ2-1, the full variable domain reads EAGVAQSPRYKIIEKRQSVAFWCNPISGHATLYWYQQILGQGPKLLIQFQNNGVVDDSQLPKDRFSAERLKGVDSTLKIQPAKLEDSAVYLCASRLRGGAGENEQFFGPGTRLTVL.

In this sample, this clone turned up once. Since a much larger clone is just one base distant, this may be a read error. Within the sample, other DNA sequences also encode this same CDR3. This chain connects TRBV7-3 to TRBJ1-1, with a possible D match to TRBD1 (6 bases). The germline CDR1 and CDR2 sequences are SGHTA and FQGTGA. The CDR3 extends over 13 amino acids. V was pared by 5 bases and J by 2 bases, with 9 bases between. In DNA, the CDR3 is TGTGCCAGCAGCAAACAGGGTAACACTGAAGCTTTCTTT. This gives the protein CASSKQGNTEAFF. The full variable domain, its missing parts supplied by reference TRBV7-3 and TRBJ1-1, is GAGVSQTPSNKVTEKGKYVELRCDPISGHTALYWYRQSLGQGPEFLIYFQGTGAADDSGLPNDRFFAVRPEGSVSTLKIQRTERGDSAVYLCASSKQGNTEAFFGQGTRLTVV.

By proportion, this clone is medium-sized. CDR3 DNA: TGTGCCAGCAGGCCGGGACGGGACATGGCCGGGGAGCTGTTTTTT. Its protein product is CASRPGRDMAGELFF. The chain carries TRBV6-1 and TRBJ2-2; weak D call: TRBD1 (6 bases). The CDR3 is made up of 15 amino acids. V was pared by 6 bases and J by 6 bases, with 17 bases between. Germline values: CDR1 MNHNS, CDR2 SASEGT.

This chain connects TRBV11-2 to TRBJ2-3; 10 nucleotides align to TRBD2. The CDR3 totals 17 residues. Germline CDR1 reads SGHAT; CDR2 reads FQNNGV. The ends lost 8 bases at V and 2 bases at J; junction bases unmatched: 13. The CDR3 sequence is CASAGDQAGGATDTQYF. CDR3 bases: TGTGCCAGCGCCGGGGACCAAGCGGGAGGGGCCACAGATACGCAGTATTTT.

This clone occurred many times. The J gene is TRBJ1-6, the V gene TRBV7-2; TRBD1 aligns across 7 bases. CDR3 length: 15 residues. Germline lookup yields CDR1 SGHTA and CDR2 FQGNSA. The V segment lost 5 bases and the J segment 6 bases; nucleotides outside the gene matches: 7. CDR3 in amino acids: CASSLRGTANSPLHF. In DNA, the CDR3 is TGTGCCAGCAGCCTCCGGGGGACAGCTAATTCACCCCTCCACTTT.

This clone was found many times. The gene calls are TRBV28 and TRBJ2-1; TRBD2 matches at 13 bases. Germline assignment: CDR1 MDHEN and CDR2 SYDVKM. This CDR3 is built from 16 residues. V gave up 6 bases and J gave up 8 bases; unmatched junction bases: 10. The CDR3 bases are TGTGCCAGCAGACCACGGACTAGCGGGAGTATAGATGAGCAGTTCTTC. Encoded protein: CASRPRTSGSIDEQFF.

This clone was counted many times. The genes are TRBV11-2 and TRBJ2-3; D remains unclear. V was clipped by 5 bases and J by 3 bases, with 15 bases between them. CDR3 length: 15 residues. Germline values: CDR1 SGHAT, CDR2 FQNNGV. The CDR3 DNA sequence: TGTGCCAGCAGCCTCTTCCGAAGGGCGACAGATACGCAGTATTTT. This gives the protein CASSLFRRATDTQYF.

The chain recombines TRBV6-1 with TRBJ2-7; TRBD1 aligns across 11 bases. The CDR3 spans 14 residues. V trimming: 7 bases; J trimming: 4 bases; junction bases outside the gene matches: 6. Per germline, CDR1 MNHNS and CDR2 SASEGT. The CDR3 is CASTTRDRGYEQYF. DNA of the CDR3: TGTGCCAGCACAACCCGGGACAGGGGGTACGAGCAGTACTTC.

This clone was detected many times. A read error may be the cause here, since a much bigger clone is one base away. The gene calls are TRBV7-2 and TRBJ2-7; 9 bases match TRBD1. This CDR3 has 15 residues. V was pared by 6 bases and J by 10 bases, with 16 bases of the junction left unmatched. Per germline, CDR1 SGHTA and CDR2 FQGNSA. CDR3 amino acids: CASSSRDREEIGQYF. CDR3 DNA: TGTGCCAGCAGTTCCCGGGACAGGGAGGAAATAGGACAGTACTTC.

There are many counts of this clone. The chain joins TRBV10-1 to TRBJ2-5; either TRBD1 or TRBD2 may supply D (5 bases each). Trimming stripped 2 bases from V and 5 bases from J, with 9 bases between. Germline V lookup: CDR1 WNHNN, CDR2 SYGVQD (reference sequence). CDR3 size: 13 residues. DNA of the CDR3: TGCGCCAGCAGTGAGGCCTGGGGGGAGACCCAGTACTTC. Its translation is CASSEAWGETQYF.